This TCR beta chain was obtained from a study of monozygotic twins with inflammatory bowel disease. General study results and limits: Especially with disease activity, IBD patients had fewer clonotypes in common with others than healthy twins did. The data did not back a single strong IBD-associated clonotype or signal.

Germline CDR1 reads SGHVS; CDR2 reads FQNEAQ. The CDR3 runs to 15 residues. Researchers used template switching to add UMIs featuring a 6-nucleotide sample barcode. TCRdb re-called the 5' RACE reads and catalogs CDR3 proteins one per entry, DNA excluded. This sample's table reports around 100,000 distinct CDR3 sequences. Details on this clonotype: Its antigen is not identified.

The receptor was derived from a human donor with ulcerative colitis or Crohn's disease, or a healthy co-twin of an affected twin (not recorded which). The sequencing input was blood. The chain joins TRBV7-8 to TRBJ2-5; no DNA is available, so the TRBD1 call from TCRdb remains unchecked. Here the CDR3 reads CASSVGQGLRETQYF.